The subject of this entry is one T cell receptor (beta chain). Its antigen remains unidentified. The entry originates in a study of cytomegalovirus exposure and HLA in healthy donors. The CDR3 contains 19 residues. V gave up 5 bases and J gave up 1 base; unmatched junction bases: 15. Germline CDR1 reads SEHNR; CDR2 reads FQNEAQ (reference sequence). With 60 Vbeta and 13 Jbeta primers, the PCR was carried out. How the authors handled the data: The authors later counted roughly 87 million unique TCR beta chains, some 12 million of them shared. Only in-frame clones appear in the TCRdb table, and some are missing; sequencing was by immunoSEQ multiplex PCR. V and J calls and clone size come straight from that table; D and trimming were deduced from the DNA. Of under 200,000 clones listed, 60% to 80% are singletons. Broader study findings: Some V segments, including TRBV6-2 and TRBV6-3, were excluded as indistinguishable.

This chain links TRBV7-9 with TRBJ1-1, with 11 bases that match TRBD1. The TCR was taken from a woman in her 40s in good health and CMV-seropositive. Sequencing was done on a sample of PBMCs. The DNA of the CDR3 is TGTGCCAGCAGCCCCTGGCCTCCAGGACAGGGGGCAGGGAACACTGAAGCTTTCTTT. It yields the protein CASSPWPPGQGAGNTEAFF.